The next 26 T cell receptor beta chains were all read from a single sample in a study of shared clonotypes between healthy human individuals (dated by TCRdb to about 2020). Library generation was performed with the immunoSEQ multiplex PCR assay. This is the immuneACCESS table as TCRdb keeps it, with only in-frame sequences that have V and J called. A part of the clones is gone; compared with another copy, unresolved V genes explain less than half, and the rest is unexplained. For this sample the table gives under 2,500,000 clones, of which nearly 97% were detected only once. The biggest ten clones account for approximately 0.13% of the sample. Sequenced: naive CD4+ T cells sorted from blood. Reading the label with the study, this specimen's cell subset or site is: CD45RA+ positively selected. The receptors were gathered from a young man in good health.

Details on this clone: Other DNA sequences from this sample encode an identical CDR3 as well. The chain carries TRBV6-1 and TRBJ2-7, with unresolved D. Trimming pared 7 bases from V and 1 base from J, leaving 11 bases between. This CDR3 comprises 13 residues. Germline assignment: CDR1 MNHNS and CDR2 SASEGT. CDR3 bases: TGTGCCAGCACCAGAGGCAGTTCCTACGAGCAGTACTTC. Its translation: CASTRGSSYEQYF.

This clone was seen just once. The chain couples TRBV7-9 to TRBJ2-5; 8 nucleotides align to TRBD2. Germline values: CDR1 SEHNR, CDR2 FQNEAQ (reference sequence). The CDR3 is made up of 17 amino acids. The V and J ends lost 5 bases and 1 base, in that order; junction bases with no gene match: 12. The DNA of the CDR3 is TGTGCCAGCAGCACCCGAGCCATCCGGGAGGGCCAAGAGACCCAGTACTTC. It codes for CASSTRAIREGQETQYF.

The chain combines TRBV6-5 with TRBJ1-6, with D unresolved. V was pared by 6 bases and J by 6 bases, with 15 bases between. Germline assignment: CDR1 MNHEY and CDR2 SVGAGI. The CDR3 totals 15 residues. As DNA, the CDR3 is TGTGCCAGCAGATATTCAACGAGCCTTAATTCACCCCTCCACTTT. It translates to CASRYSTSLNSPLHF.

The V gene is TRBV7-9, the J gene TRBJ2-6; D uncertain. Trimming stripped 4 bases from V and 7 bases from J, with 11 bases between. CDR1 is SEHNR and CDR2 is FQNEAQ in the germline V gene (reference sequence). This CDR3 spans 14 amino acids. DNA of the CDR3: TGTGCCAGCAGCTCTGTCTTAGACGCCAACGTCCTGACTTTC. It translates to CASSSVLDANVLTF.

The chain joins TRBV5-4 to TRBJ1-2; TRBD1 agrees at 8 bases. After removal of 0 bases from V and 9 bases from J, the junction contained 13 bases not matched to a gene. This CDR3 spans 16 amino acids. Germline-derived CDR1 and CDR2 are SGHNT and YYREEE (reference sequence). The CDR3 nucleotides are TGTGCCAGCAGCTTGGCAGGGGGCACCGCGGCTTTAAGCTACACCTTC. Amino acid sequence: CASSLAGGTAALSYTF.

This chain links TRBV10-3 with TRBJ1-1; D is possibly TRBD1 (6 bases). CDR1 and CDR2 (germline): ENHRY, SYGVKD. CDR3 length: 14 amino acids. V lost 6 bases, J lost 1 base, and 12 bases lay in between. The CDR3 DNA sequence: TGTGCCATCAGGATGGACAGAACGAACACTGAAGCTTTCTTT. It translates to CAIRMDRTNTEAFF.

The CDR3 protein is CASSPTGPNYGYTF. The CDR3 DNA reads as TGCGCCAGCAGTCCGACAGGGCCTAACTATGGCTACACCTTC. This chain connects TRBV4-1 to TRBJ1-2, with 7 bases aligning to TRBD1. CDR1 is MGHRA, CDR2 YSYEKL, per germline. The CDR3 has 14 residues. Trimming cost V 6 bases and J 0 bases; bases outside gene matches: 4.

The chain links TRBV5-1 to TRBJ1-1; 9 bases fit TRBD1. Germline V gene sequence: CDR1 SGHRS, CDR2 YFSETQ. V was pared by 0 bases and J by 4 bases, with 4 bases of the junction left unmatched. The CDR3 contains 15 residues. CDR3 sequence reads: CASSLEDRGGTEAFF. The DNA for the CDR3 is TGCGCCAGCAGCTTGGAAGACAGGGGGGGCACTGAAGCTTTCTTT.

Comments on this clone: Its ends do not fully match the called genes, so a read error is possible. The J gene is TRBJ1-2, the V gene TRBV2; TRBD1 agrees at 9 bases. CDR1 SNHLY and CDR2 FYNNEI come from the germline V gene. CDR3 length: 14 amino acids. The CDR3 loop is CASSEGDRVYGYTF. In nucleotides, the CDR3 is TGTGCCAGCAGCGAAGGGGACAGGGTCTATGGCTACACCTTC.

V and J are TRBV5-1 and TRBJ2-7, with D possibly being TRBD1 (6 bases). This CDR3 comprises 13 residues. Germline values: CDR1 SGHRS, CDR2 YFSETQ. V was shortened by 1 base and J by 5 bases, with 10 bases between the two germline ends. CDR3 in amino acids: CASSLTGSHEQYF. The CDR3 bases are TGCGCCAGCAGCTTGACAGGGTCCCACGAGCAGTACTTC.

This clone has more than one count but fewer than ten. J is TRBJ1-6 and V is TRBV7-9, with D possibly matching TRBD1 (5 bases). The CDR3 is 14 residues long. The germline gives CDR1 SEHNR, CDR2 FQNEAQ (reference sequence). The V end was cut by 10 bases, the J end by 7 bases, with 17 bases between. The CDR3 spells CATPRGSLNSPLHF. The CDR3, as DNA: TGTGCCACCCCCCGGGGCAGCTTGAATTCACCCCTCCACTTT.

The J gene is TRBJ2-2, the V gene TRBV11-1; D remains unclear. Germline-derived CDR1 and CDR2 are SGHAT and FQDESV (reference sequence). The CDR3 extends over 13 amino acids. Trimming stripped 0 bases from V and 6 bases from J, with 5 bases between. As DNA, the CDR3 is TGTGCCAGCAGCTTAGCAGGGCCCGGGGAGCTGTTTTTT. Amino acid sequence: CASSLAGPGELFF. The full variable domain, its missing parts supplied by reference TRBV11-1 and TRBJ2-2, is EAEVAQSPRYKITEKSQAVAFWCDPISGHATLYWYRQILGQGPELLVQFQDESVVDDSQLPKDRFSAERLKGVDSTLKIQPAELGDSAMYLCASSLAGPGELFFGEGSRLTVL.

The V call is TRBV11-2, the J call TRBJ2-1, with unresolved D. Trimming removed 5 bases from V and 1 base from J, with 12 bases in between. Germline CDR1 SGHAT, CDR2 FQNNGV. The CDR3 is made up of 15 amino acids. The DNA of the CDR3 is TGTGCCAGCAGCGGATTTGATCGATCCTACAATGAGCAGTTCTTC. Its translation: CASSGFDRSYNEQFF.

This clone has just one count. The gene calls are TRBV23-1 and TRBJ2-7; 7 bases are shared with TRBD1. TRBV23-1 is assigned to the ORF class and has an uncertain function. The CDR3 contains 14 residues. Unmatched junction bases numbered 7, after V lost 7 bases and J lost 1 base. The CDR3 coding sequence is TGCGCCAGCACCCAGGGACAGCCATCCTACGAGCAGTACTTC. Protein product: CASTQGQPSYEQYF.

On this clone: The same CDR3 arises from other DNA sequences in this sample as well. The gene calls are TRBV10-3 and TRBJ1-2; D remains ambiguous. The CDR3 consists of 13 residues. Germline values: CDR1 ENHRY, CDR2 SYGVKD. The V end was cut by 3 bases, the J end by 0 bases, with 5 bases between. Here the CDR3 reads CAISENPNYGYTF. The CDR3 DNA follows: TGTGCCATCAGTGAAAACCCTAACTATGGCTACACCTTC.

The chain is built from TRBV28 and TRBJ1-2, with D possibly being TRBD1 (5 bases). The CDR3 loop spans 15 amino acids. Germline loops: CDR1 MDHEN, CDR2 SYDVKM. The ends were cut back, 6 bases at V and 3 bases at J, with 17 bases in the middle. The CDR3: CASSDPRGDHYGYTF. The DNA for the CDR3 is TGTGCCAGCAGCGACCCACGGGGGGACCACTATGGCTACACCTTC.

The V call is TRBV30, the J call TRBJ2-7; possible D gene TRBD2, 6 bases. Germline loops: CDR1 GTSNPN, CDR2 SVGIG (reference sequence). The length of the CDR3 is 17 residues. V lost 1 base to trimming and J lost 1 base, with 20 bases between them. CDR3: CAWSGRRLARVSYEQYF. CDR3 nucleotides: TGTGCCTGGAGTGGGCGGAGGCTAGCGAGGGTGTCCTACGAGCAGTACTTC.

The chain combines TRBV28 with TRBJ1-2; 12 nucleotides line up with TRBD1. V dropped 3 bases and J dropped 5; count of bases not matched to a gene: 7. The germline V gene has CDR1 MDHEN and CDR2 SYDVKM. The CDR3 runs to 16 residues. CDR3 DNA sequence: TGTGCCAGCAGTTTCCCCGGGACAGGGGGCTCGTATGGCTACACCTTC. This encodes CASSFPGTGGSYGYTF.

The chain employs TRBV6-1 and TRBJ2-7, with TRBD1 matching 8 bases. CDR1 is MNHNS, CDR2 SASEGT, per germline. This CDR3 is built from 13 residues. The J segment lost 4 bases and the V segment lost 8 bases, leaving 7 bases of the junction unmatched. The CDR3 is CASGSGGPYEQYF. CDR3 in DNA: TGTGCCAGCGGGTCAGGGGGCCCATACGAGCAGTACTTC.

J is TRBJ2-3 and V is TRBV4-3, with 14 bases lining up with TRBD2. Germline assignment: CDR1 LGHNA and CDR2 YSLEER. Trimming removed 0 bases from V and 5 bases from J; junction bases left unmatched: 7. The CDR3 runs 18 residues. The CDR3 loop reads CASSQDGTSGSSRDTQYF. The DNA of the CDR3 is TGCGCCAGCAGCCAAGATGGGACTAGCGGGAGTTCTCGAGATACGCAGTATTTT.

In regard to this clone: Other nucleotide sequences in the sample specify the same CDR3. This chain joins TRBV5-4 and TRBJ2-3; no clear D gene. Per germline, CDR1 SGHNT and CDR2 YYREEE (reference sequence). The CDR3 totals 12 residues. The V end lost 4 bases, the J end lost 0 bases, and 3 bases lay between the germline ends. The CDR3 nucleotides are TGTGCCAGCAGCCGAAGCACAGATACGCAGTATTTT. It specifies CASSRSTDTQYF.

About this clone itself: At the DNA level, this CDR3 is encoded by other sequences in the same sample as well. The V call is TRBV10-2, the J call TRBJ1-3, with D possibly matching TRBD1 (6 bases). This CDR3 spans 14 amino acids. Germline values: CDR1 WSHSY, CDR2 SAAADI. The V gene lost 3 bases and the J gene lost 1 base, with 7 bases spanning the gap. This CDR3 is CASSEQGSGNTIYF. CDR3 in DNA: TGCGCCAGCAGTGAACAGGGTTCTGGAAACACCATATATTTT.

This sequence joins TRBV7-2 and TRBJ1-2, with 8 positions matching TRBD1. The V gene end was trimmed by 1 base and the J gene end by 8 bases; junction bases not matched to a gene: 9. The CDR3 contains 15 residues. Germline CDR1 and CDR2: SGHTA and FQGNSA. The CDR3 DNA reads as TGTGCCAGCAGCTTAGAGGCAGGGGGCACGGGCGGCTACACCTTC. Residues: CASSLEAGGTGGYTF.

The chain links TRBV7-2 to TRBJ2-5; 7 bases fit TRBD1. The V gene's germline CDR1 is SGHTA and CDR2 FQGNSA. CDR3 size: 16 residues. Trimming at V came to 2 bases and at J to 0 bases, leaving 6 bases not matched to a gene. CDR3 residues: CASSLWTGLYQETQYF. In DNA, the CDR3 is TGTGCCAGCAGCTTATGGACAGGCCTGTACCAAGAGACCCAGTACTTC.

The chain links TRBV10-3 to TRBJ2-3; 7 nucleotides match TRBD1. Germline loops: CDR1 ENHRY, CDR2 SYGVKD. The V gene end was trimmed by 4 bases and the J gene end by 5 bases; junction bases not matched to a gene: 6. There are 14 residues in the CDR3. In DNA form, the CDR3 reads TGTGCCATCAGTGGGACAGGTTCAGGAGATACGCAGTATTTT. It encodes CAISGTGSGDTQYF.

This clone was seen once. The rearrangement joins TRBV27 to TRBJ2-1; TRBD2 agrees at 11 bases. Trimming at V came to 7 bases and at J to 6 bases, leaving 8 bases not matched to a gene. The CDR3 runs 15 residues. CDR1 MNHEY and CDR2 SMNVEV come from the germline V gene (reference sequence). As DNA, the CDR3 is TGTGCCAGCACCCTCGGGACTAGCGGCGGCAATGAGCAGTTCTTC. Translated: CASTLGTSGGNEQFF.